This T cell receptor beta chain is from a study of control samples from healthy donors and cancer patients. Repertoires were generated with immunoSEQ multiplex PCR, while TCRdb's copy carries only in-frame clones and drops some. The table records 80,000 to 100,000 clones, roughly 92% of them present only once. The CDR3 sequence is 14 residues long. Germline CDR1 reads SGDLS; CDR2 reads YYNGEE. V was shortened by 7 bases and J by 0 bases, with 11 bases between the two germline ends. The sample was blood. The chain uses TRBV9 and TRBJ2-1; D tentatively fits TRBD1 or TRBD2 (5 bases each). The source of this sequence is a human donor in good health. The donor label of this sample is uncertain. The CDR3 spells CASEGLSSYNEQFF. The CDR3 region has the DNA TGTGCCAGCGAGGGGCTTAGCTCCTACAATGAGCAGTTCTTC.